The 18 T cell receptor beta chains given below trace back to one sample, sequenced in a study of CD8 T cells in ankylosing spondylitis. TCRdb reanalysed the 5' RACE reads using MiXCR and keeps one entry per CDR3 protein. This table holds about 150,000 distinct CDR3 sequences, under 45% found once. Sequencing was performed on synovial fluid, either unsorted or a sorted T cell fraction (not recorded which). The receptors were gathered from a male donor with ankylosing spondylitis.

This chain links TRBV7-9 with TRBJ1-4; D call uncertain. Germline assignment: CDR1 SEHNR and CDR2 FQNEAQ (reference sequence). The CDR3 covers 11 residues. Trimming removed 3 bases at V and 7 bases at J, with 3 bases between. This CDR3 reads CASSFGEKLFF. The DNA of the CDR3 is TGTGCCAGCAGCTTTGGTGAAAAACTGTTTTTT.

The sample holds a few counts of this clonotype. V is TRBV6-1 and J is TRBJ2-5, with TRBD2 identical over 9 bases. The V gene's germline CDR1 is MNHNS and CDR2 SASEGT. The CDR3 length is 15 residues. J lost 5 bases, V lost 2 bases, and 6 bases had no gene match. In DNA form, the CDR3 reads TGTGCCAGCAGTGAACTAGCGGGATCGGAGGAGACCCAGTACTTC. The encoded protein is CASSELAGSEETQYF.

This clonotype was counted only a few times. V and J are TRBV12-3 or TRBV12-4 and TRBJ2-7; D may correspond to TRBD1 or TRBD2 (5 bases each). This CDR3 contains 14 residues. V was clipped by 3 bases and J by 1 base, with 10 bases between them. For the CDR3, the DNA is TGTGCCAGCAGTTTGGGGGACGTATCCTACGAGCAGTACTTC. Protein sequence: CASSLGDVSYEQYF.

V is TRBV24-1 and J is TRBJ2-1, with no clear D. V lost 4 bases, J lost 0 bases, and 12 bases lay in between. The CDR3 covers 16 residues. The germline gives CDR1 KGHDR, CDR2 SFDVKD. The CDR3: CATSETDAASYNEQFF. DNA for the CDR3: TGTGCCACCAGTGAAACGGACGCTGCCTCCTACAATGAGCAGTTCTTC.

This clonotype has just a few counts. The genes are TRBV5-1 and TRBJ1-2; D ambiguous. The ends were cut back, 0 bases at V and 6 bases at J, with 6 bases in the middle. The CDR3 consists of 12 residues. Germline CDR1 reads SGHRS; CDR2 reads YFSETQ. The DNA for the CDR3 is TGCGCCAGCAGCTTGGAACGGCATGGCTACACCTTC. As protein: CASSLERHGYTF.

The chain combines TRBV6-2 or TRBV6-3 with TRBJ2-7, with a possible D match to TRBD1 (5 bases). This CDR3 is built from 15 residues. Germline V lookup: CDR1 MNHEY, CDR2 SVGEGT. V was cut by 5 bases and J by 2 bases, with 16 bases left in between. Here the CDR3 DNA reads TGTGCCAGCAGTCTTCACGCGGACAAGCCCTACGAGCAGTACTTC. It codes for CASSLHADKPYEQYF.

About this clonotype: A read error may account for a junction end that differs from germline. The chain couples TRBV12-3 or TRBV12-4 to TRBJ2-7; D possibly corresponds to TRBD2 (7 bases). The length of the CDR3 is 14 residues. Written as DNA, the CDR3 is TGTGCCAGCAGTCCCCCGGGGGGCTGGGACGACCAGTACTTC. It translates to CASSPPGGWDDQYF.

The chain is built from TRBV5-1 and TRBJ1-2, with D unclear. The ends were cut back, 3 bases at V and 3 bases at J, with 12 bases in the middle. The CDR3 runs to 14 residues. CDR1 SGHRS and CDR2 YFSETQ come from the germline V gene. The CDR3 coding sequence is TGCGCCAGCAGCTATGGGCCAATGGACTATGGCTACACCTTC. Encoded protein: CASSYGPMDYGYTF.

The chain joins TRBV4-1 to TRBJ2-6; D ambiguous. Germline V gives CDR1 MGHRA, CDR2 YSYEKL. The V gene lost 9 bases and the J gene lost 0 bases, with 18 bases spanning the gap. The CDR3 consists of 17 residues. CDR3 amino acids: CARGPIEPSSGANVLTF. The CDR3 DNA is TGCGCCAGAGGCCCGATCGAACCTAGCTCTGGGGCCAACGTCCTGACTTTC.

The gene calls are TRBV7-2 and TRBJ2-7, with 12 bases fitting TRBD2. This CDR3 region has 16 residues. Unmatched junction bases numbered 7, after V lost 5 bases and J lost 2 bases. The V gene's germline CDR1 is SGHTA and CDR2 FQGNSA. CDR3 protein: CASSTGTSGWAYEQYF. In DNA form, the CDR3 reads TGTGCCAGCAGCACTGGGACTAGCGGGTGGGCCTACGAGCAGTACTTC.

This clonotype was counted ten times or more. The genes are TRBV4-1 and TRBJ2-1; the match to TRBD2 covers 11 bases. Germline V CDR1 and CDR2: MGHRA, YSYEKL. With V trimmed by 1 base and J by 9 bases, 8 bases remained unmatched. This CDR3 is built from 16 residues. The CDR3 region has the DNA TGCGCCAGCAGCCAAGGCGTACTAGCGGGAGAGGGTGAGCAGTTCTTC. Encoded protein: CASSQGVLAGEGEQFF.

The V and J genes are TRBV5-5 and TRBJ2-7; 9 nucleotides line up with TRBD2. Trimming took 4 bases from V and 2 from J; bases not matched to a gene: 4. The CDR3 is 14 residues long. Germline values: CDR1 SGHKS, CDR2 YYEKEE (reference sequence). This CDR3 reads CASSGSGSPYEQYF. The CDR3 DNA reads TGTGCCAGCAGCGGTAGCGGGAGCCCCTACGAGCAGTACTTC.

This rearrangement joins TRBV20-1 to TRBJ2-1; TRBD2 aligns across 7 bases. In germline, CDR1 is DFQATT, CDR2 SNEGSKA (reference sequence). V was clipped by 4 bases and J by 5 bases; unmatched bases: 5. The CDR3 is 13 amino acids. Written as DNA, the CDR3 is TGCAGTGCTACCGGGACTAATAACAATGAGCAGTTCTTC. The encoded protein is CSATGTNNNEQFF.

V gene TRBV12-3 or TRBV12-4 combines with J gene TRBJ2-1, with 7 bases lining up with TRBD1. There are 15 residues in the CDR3. The V gene end was trimmed by 7 bases and the J gene end by 0 bases; junction bases not matched to a gene: 6. The CDR3 loop reads CASTPTGSSYNEQFF. In DNA, the CDR3 is TGTGCCAGCACCCCGACAGGGAGCTCCTACAATGAGCAGTTCTTC.

This clonotype showed up just once. V is TRBV6-1 and J is TRBJ1-1; D is unclear. Germline V gene data show CDR1 as MNHNS and CDR2 as SASEGT. The V and J ends lost 2 bases and 1 base respectively, with 8 bases between them. The CDR3 runs to 14 residues. Here the CDR3 DNA reads TGTGCCAGCAGTGAATGGGAGGGGAACACTGAAGCTTTCTTT. Translating it yields CASSEWEGNTEAFF.

This clonotype has only a few counts. V is TRBV12-3 or TRBV12-4 and J is TRBJ2-1; 12 nucleotides line up with TRBD1. Unmatched junction bases numbered 5, after V lost 3 bases and J lost 5 bases. The CDR3 is 16 amino acids. CDR3 coding DNA: TGTGCCAGCAGTTTGGGGGACAGGGGGCCCCACAATGAGCAGTTCTTC. This codes for CASSLGDRGPHNEQFF.

This chain links TRBV28 with TRBJ1-5, with a possible D match to TRBD1 (5 bases). The V gene's germline CDR1 is MDHEN and CDR2 SYDVKM. The CDR3 runs 14 residues. Trimming cost V 0 bases and J 9 bases, with 12 bases left between them. The CDR3 sequence is CASSLWEGYSPQHF. In nucleotides, the CDR3 is TGTGCCAGCAGTTTATGGGAGGGGTATTCGCCCCAGCATTTT.

V is TRBV7-8 and J is TRBJ2-7; no definite D call. This CDR3 region has 13 residues. Germline V CDR1 and CDR2: SGHVS, FQNEAQ. The V gene lost 5 bases and the J gene lost 2 bases, with 10 bases spanning the gap. The CDR3: CASSQSKPYEQYF. The CDR3 region has the DNA TGTGCCAGCAGCCAGAGTAAACCCTACGAGCAGTACTTC.